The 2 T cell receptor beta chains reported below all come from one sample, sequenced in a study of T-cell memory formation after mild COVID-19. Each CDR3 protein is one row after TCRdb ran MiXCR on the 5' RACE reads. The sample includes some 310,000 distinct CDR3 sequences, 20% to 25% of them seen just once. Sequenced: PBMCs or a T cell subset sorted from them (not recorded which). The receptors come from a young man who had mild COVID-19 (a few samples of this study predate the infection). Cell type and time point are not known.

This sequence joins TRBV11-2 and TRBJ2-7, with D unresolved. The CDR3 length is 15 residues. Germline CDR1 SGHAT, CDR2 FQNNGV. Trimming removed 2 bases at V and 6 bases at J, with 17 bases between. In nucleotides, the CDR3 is TGTGCCAGCAGCTTATCAGGAAGCCCAACGACCGAGCAGTACTTC. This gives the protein CASSLSGSPTTEQYF.

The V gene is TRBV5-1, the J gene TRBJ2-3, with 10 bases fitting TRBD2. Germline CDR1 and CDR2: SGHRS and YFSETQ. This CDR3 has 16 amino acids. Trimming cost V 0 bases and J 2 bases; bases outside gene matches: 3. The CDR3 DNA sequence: TGCGCCAGCAGCTTGGAACTAGCGGGGTCCACAGATACGCAGTATTTT. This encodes CASSLELAGSTDTQYF.